This entry features one T cell receptor beta chain sequence. The cohort comprised adults aged about 18 to 90 years residing in approximately 25 US areas. V lost 5 bases, J lost 3 bases, and 18 bases lay in between. This CDR3 contains 16 residues. Germline V lookup: CDR1 SEHNR, CDR2 FQNEAQ (reference sequence). The data originate from a study of blood T cell repertoires in COVID-19. Across the study: Italy, Spain and the United States were the sources of the convalescent and acute COVID-19 samples.

Authors' methods: Amplification of reference gene primers provided the estimated nucleated cell counts. Sequencing was performed with immunoSEQ multiplex PCR; in TCRdb, only in-frame clones are kept and a portion is missing. V and J calls and clone size come straight from that table; D and trimming were deduced from the DNA. The table has roughly 250,000 clones, over 80% seen once. The rearrangement uses TRBV7-9 and TRBJ2-3, with a possible D match to TRBD2 (6 bases). This TCR came from a human donor in a cohort exposed to, infected with or recovered from COVID-19 (not recorded which). The donor label of this sample is uncertain. Sequenced input: PBMCs or T cells enriched from blood (not recorded which). The CDR3 DNA reads TGTGCCAGCAGCCCCGTCCTCGGTCGGGGGACAGATACGCAGTATTTT. It encodes CASSPVLGRGTDTQYF.